One TCR beta chain is described in this entry. The antigen remains undetermined. This sample is part of a study of cytomegalovirus exposure and HLA in healthy donors. Study observations and caveats: When analyzed later, a missense DCLRE1C variant was found to be linked to TCR beta V- and J-gene trimming.

After removal of 3 bases from V and 0 bases from J, the junction contained 6 bases not matched to a gene. There are 16 residues in the CDR3. The germline CDR1 and CDR2 sequences are LGHNA and YNFKEQ. The PCR made use of 60 Vbeta and 13 Jbeta primers. Assay: immunoSEQ multiplex PCR; the TCRdb copy retains only in-frame clones and omits some. The data contain about 220,000 clones, 82% of them singletons. The receptor was isolated from a middle-aged woman in good health and CMV-seropositive. Sequencing was carried out using PBMCs. The chain joins TRBV4-2 to TRBJ2-3, with 7 bases that match TRBD2. In nucleotides, the CDR3 is TGTGCCAGCAGCCATGAAACTAGCGCAAGCACAGATACGCAGTATTTT. Translated, it gives CASSHETSASTDTQYF.